One sample yielded the 29 T cell receptor beta chains listed below, sequenced in a study of vaccination and CD4 T cells after COVID-19 (dated by TCRdb to 2021 to 2024). Receptor amplification or capture employed PCR. TCRdb names Illumina iSeq 100 as the instrument used. TCR sequencing of DNA from cultured CD4+ T cells used the Oncomine TCR Beta short-read assay at the Johns Hopkins FTIC core. In TCRdb, the public reads were trimmed at Q25 with fastp and aligned with MiXCR, with productive beta chains retained. Rows with a matching CDR3 protein are joined into one entry that keeps the most common DNA and genes. The sample table contains 15,000 to 20,000 distinct CDR3 sequences; only one count was recorded for approximately 50% of them. The top ten hold 10% to 15% of the sample. The time point label corresponds to: late sampling 161 to 241 days after vaccination in three convalescent patients. Read against the paper, the sample's treatment or condition label means: roughly 10-day PBMC culture with coronavirus spike peptide pools or control peptides (ViraFEST assay).

Their recognized antigens are unknown. Sequenced here: CD4+ T cells from blood, cultured in vitro, sampled about 7 months after SARS-CoV-2 vaccination. The source is a human donor who had recovered from COVID-19.

The CDR3 protein is CASSSTTGQETQYF. The CDR3 DNA reads TGCGCCAGCAGTTCCACGACAGGCCAAGAGACCCAGTACTTC. The chain has TRBV10-2 and TRBJ2-5, with D perhaps TRBD1 (6 bases). There are 14 residues in the CDR3. Per the germline V gene, CDR1 is WSHSY and CDR2 is SAAADI. With 5 bases removed from V and 1 base from J, the gap between germline ends came to 11 bases.

The count of this clonotype is one. The rearrangement links TRBV7-3 to TRBJ2-2; TRBD2 matches at 10 bases. The V and J ends lost 2 bases and 5 bases, in that order; junction bases with no gene match: 5. The CDR3 sequence is 16 residues long. CDR1 and CDR2 (germline): SGHTA, FQGTGA. The chain's CDR3 is CASSLPSGGGTGELFF. The DNA of the CDR3 is TGTGCCAGCAGCTTACCTAGCGGGGGTGGGACCGGGGAGCTGTTTTTT. The whole variable domain, remainder taken from reference TRBV7-3 and TRBJ2-2, is GAGVSQTPSNKVTEKGKYVELRCDPISGHTALYWYRQSLGQGPEFLIYFQGTGAADDSGLPNDRFFAVRPEGSVSTLKIQRTERGDSAVYLCASSLPSGGGTGELFFGEGSRLTVL.

V is TRBV27 and J is TRBJ1-2; D might be TRBD1 (6 bases). Germline CDR1 reads MNHEY; CDR2 reads SMNVEV (reference sequence). The CDR3 totals 16 residues. V shed 4 bases and J shed 3 bases, with 18 bases lying between them. CDR3 bases: TGTGCCAGCAGTTACACTGCAACAGGGTTGTACTATGGCTACACCTTC. Its translation: CASSYTATGLYYGYTF.

The genes are TRBV6-5 and TRBJ2-1; D gene ambiguous. Germline V gene sequence: CDR1 MNHEY, CDR2 SVGAGI. CDR3 length: 14 residues. V lost 0 bases and J lost 12, with 15 bases in between. CDR3: CASSYSVPVWGQFF. Here the CDR3 DNA reads TGTGCCAGCAGTTACTCAGTTCCCGTCTGGGGGCAGTTCTTC.

V gene TRBV15 combines with J gene TRBJ2-5; the match to TRBD2 covers 12 bases. The CDR3 has 15 amino acids. The trim removed 2 bases at V and 4 bases at J, leaving 2 bases unmatched. Looked up from germline, CDR1 is LNHNV and CDR2 is YYDKDF (reference sequence). The CDR3 region is CATSRLAGGPETQYF. CDR3 nucleotide sequence: TGTGCCACCAGCAGACTAGCGGGAGGGCCAGAGACCCAGTACTTC.

The rearrangement links TRBV19 to TRBJ2-1; 9 bases map to TRBD1. Germline V gene lookup returns CDR1 LNHDA and CDR2 SQIVND (reference sequence). V shed 9 bases, J shed 3 bases, and the junction held 3 bases outside the gene matches. The CDR3 is 13 residues long. The CDR3 sequence: CASRDRDYNEQFF. CDR3 DNA: TGTGCCAGCCGGGACAGGGACTACAATGAGCAGTTCTTC.

The chain carries TRBV20-1 and TRBJ2-2, with D hard to call. V lost 5 bases, J lost 0 bases, and 7 bases lay in between. Germline V gene data show CDR1 as DFQATT and CDR2 as SNEGSKA (reference sequence). The CDR3 runs 13 residues. CDR3 DNA: TGCAGTGCTGGATCACCGAACACCGGGGAGCTGTTTTTT. It codes for CSAGSPNTGELFF.

This chain uses TRBV27 with TRBJ2-3; 9 positions agree with TRBD1. Germline loops: CDR1 MNHEY, CDR2 SMNVEV (reference sequence). With 5 bases clipped from V and 6 bases from J, the junction kept 12 bases outside the gene matches. The CDR3 covers 16 residues. CDR3 sequence: CASSPADRGFGDTQYF. In DNA, the CDR3 is TGTGCCAGCAGTCCCGCGGACAGGGGATTTGGGGATACGCAGTATTTT.

The chain combines TRBV7-2 with TRBJ2-7; D may be TRBD1 or TRBD2 (5 bases each). The CDR3 loop spans 17 amino acids. V lost 5 bases and J 3 bases, leaving 23 bases between the germline ends. CDR1 SGHTA and CDR2 FQGNSA come from the germline V gene. CDR3 sequence: CASSPWGLGPGSYEQYF. The CDR3 DNA sequence: TGTGCCAGCAGCCCATGGGGCTTGGGACCGGGGAGCTACGAGCAGTACTTC.

The chain links TRBV5-4 to TRBJ2-5; TRBD2 agrees at 9 bases. Losses at the gene ends were 2 bases for V and 5 bases for J; bases not matched to a gene: 10. Germline V gene sequence: CDR1 SGHNT, CDR2 YYREEE (reference sequence). The CDR3 has 16 amino acids. The CDR3 region has the DNA TGTGCCAGCAGCTTAAAGGCGGGAGGGCCAGATGAGACCCAGTACTTC. The encoded protein is CASSLKAGGPDETQYF.

The chain uses TRBV10-2 and TRBJ2-5; TRBD2 might be the D (5 bases). The CDR3 covers 15 residues. From germline, CDR1 is WSHSY and CDR2 SAAADI. The V gene lost 6 bases and the J gene lost 5 bases, with 19 bases spanning the gap. The CDR3 loop is CASRGRPGEEETQYF. CDR3 DNA: TGCGCCAGCAGGGGGAGACCTGGGGAAGAGGAGACCCAGTACTTC.

This clonotype was seen more than once but under ten times. The chain recombines TRBV20-1 with TRBJ1-5; D remains ambiguous. This CDR3 has 14 amino acids. The ends were cut back, 5 bases at V and 7 bases at J, with 18 bases in the middle. Looked up from germline, CDR1 is DFQATT and CDR2 is SNEGSKA (reference sequence). In DNA, the CDR3 is TGCAGTGCTGTAACCGGGCCCCTGGAACAGCCCCAGCATTTT. Amino acids: CSAVTGPLEQPQHF.

This rearrangement joins TRBV7-8 to TRBJ1-1; D remains unclear. The V gene's germline CDR1 is SGHVS and CDR2 FQNEAQ. This CDR3 is built from 14 residues. V lost 2 bases and J lost 1, with 8 bases in between. The DNA for the CDR3 is TGTGCCAGCAGCTTAAGTATGGGGAACACTGAAGCTTTCTTT. Translation: CASSLSMGNTEAFF. The whole variable domain, filled in from reference TRBV7-8 and TRBJ1-1, reads GAGVSQSPRYKVAKRGQDVALRCDPISGHVSLFWYQQALGQGPEFLTYFQNEAQLDKSGLPSDRFFAERPEGSVSTLKIQRTQQEDSAVYLCASSLSMGNTEAFFGQGTRLTVV.

This clonotype has a handful of counts. The chain employs TRBV7-9 and TRBJ1-6; no definite D call. Germline V CDR1 and CDR2: SEHNR, FQNEAQ (reference sequence). V was trimmed by 0 bases and J by 7 bases, leaving 7 bases between them. The CDR3 has 14 residues. CDR3 nucleotide sequence: TGTGCCAGCAGCTTAGCAGGGAAAAATTCACCCCTCCACTTT. Translating it yields CASSLAGKNSPLHF.

This sequence joins TRBV6-2 or TRBV6-3 and TRBJ1-1; D is uncertain. CDR3 length: 12 residues. Trimming took off 2 bases at V and 6 bases at J, with 7 bases between the two ends. The germline V gene has CDR1 MNHEY and CDR2 SVGEGT. The CDR3 spells CASSYAWAEAFF. The DNA for the CDR3 is TGTGCCAGCAGTTACGCTTGGGCTGAAGCTTTCTTT.

The J gene is TRBJ2-7, the V gene TRBV7-3, with D unclear. There are 13 residues in the CDR3. Germline values: CDR1 SGHTA, CDR2 FQGTGA. The V end was cut by 0 bases, the J end by 5 bases, with 8 bases between. Here the CDR3 reads CASSLTGGDEQYF. The CDR3 bases are TGTGCCAGCAGCTTAACGGGCGGAGACGAGCAGTACTTC.

There are a few counts of this clonotype. The CDR3 sequence: CAISEVAGGLNQPQHF. In nucleotides, the CDR3 is TGTGCCATCAGTGAAGTGGCAGGGGGCCTCAATCAGCCCCAGCATTTT. The V and J genes are TRBV10-3 and TRBJ1-5; TRBD1 aligns across 8 bases. This CDR3 region has 16 residues. Germline CDR1 and CDR2: ENHRY and SYGVKD. The trim removed 3 bases at V and 3 bases at J, leaving 7 bases unmatched.

The chain joins TRBV20-1 to TRBJ1-5; 9 bases align to TRBD1. The CDR3 is 13 amino acids. V shed 5 bases and J 8 bases; nucleotides not matched to a gene: 7. Per the germline V gene, CDR1 is DFQATT and CDR2 is SNEGSKA (reference sequence). CDR3 sequence reads: CSALDRGGEPQHF. DNA for the CDR3: TGCAGTGCTCTTGACAGGGGGGGGGAGCCCCAGCATTTT.

J is TRBJ2-1 and V is TRBV20-1; TRBD2 agrees at 10 bases. Germline trimming cut 2 bases from V and 6 bases from J; bases unmatched to any gene: 10. This CDR3 has 16 residues. The germline V gene has CDR1 DFQATT and CDR2 SNEGSKA (reference sequence). CDR3 protein: CSARTLAGVVINEQFF. The DNA of the CDR3 is TGCAGTGCTAGAACGCTAGCGGGAGTCGTGATCAATGAGCAGTTCTTC.

This clonotype came up a few times. The genes are TRBV20-1 and TRBJ2-1; 14 bases line up with TRBD2. J gave up 7 bases and V 3 bases, and 5 bases lay outside the gene matches. The CDR3 runs to 15 residues. Germline V gives CDR1 DFQATT, CDR2 SNEGSKA (reference sequence). The CDR3 sequence: CSARTSGRGGNEQFF. The CDR3 nucleotides read TGCAGTGCTAGGACTAGCGGGAGGGGTGGTAATGAGCAGTTCTTC.

The chain employs TRBV20-1 and TRBJ2-7, with a tentative D call TRBD1 (5 bases). The CDR3 totals 14 residues. Germline CDR1 reads DFQATT; CDR2 reads SNEGSKA (reference sequence). Between the trimmed V and J ends, which lost 6 bases and 3 bases, there was a span of 18 bases. The CDR3 DNA reads TGCAGTGCCCGTTGGGGCGAAGGCGGCTACGAGCAGTACTTC. Its protein product is CSARWGEGGYEQYF.

This clonotype was counted a few times. The chain recombines TRBV20-1 with TRBJ1-2, with D hard to call. CDR1 and CDR2 from the germline V gene are DFQATT and SNEGSKA (reference sequence). CDR3 length: 13 amino acids. Trimming stripped 0 bases from V and 7 bases from J, with 12 bases between. The CDR3 region is CSARDRGGFGYTF. The CDR3 DNA follows: TGCAGTGCTAGAGATCGCGGAGGGTTTGGCTACACCTTC.

The rearrangement uses TRBV20-1 and TRBJ2-1, with no clear D. The CDR3 is 14 amino acids. Trimming removed 0 bases from V and 7 bases from J, with 13 bases in between. Germline V gene lookup returns CDR1 DFQATT and CDR2 SNEGSKA (reference sequence). DNA for the CDR3: TGCAGTGCTAGAGATTTTAAAGTTGGGAATGAGCAGTTCTTC. Translating gives CSARDFKVGNEQFF.

The chain employs TRBV7-9 and TRBJ2-1; possibly TRBD2 for D (5 bases). Germline V gene lookup returns CDR1 SEHNR and CDR2 FQNEAQ (reference sequence). This CDR3 is built from 13 residues. Trimming stripped 0 bases from V and 8 bases from J, with 8 bases between. CDR3 sequence: CASSLAGADEQFF. The CDR3 nucleotides read TGTGCCAGCAGCTTAGCGGGAGCGGATGAGCAGTTCTTC.

The V gene is TRBV7-6, the J gene TRBJ2-2; D is unresolved. Germline lookup yields CDR1 SGHVS and CDR2 FNYEAQ. V was cut by 3 bases and J by 2 bases, with 7 bases left in between. The CDR3 runs to 14 residues. The CDR3 is CASSFIDNTGELFF. CDR3 DNA: TGTGCCAGCAGCTTTATCGATAACACCGGGGAGCTGTTTTTT.

This rearrangement joins TRBV19 to TRBJ2-3; 10 bases align to TRBD1. The ends lost 4 bases at V and 6 bases at J; junction bases unmatched: 13. CDR3 length: 17 amino acids. The germline gives CDR1 LNHDA, CDR2 SQIVND (reference sequence). CDR3 amino acids: CASSTRTGGRVGDTQYF. The CDR3 coding sequence is TGTGCCAGTAGTACTAGGACAGGGGGTAGAGTGGGGGATACGCAGTATTTT. The variable domain in full, completed from reference TRBV19 and TRBJ2-3, reads DGGITQSPKYLFRKEGQNVTLSCEQNLNHDAMYWYRQDPGQGLRLIYYSQIVNDFQKGDIAEGYSVSREKKESFPLTVTSAQKNPTAFYLCASSTRTGGRVGDTQYFGPGTRLTVL.

This chain links TRBV5-1 with TRBJ1-2, with D possibly matching TRBD1 (6 bases). The germline V gene encodes CDR1 SGHRS and CDR2 YFSETQ. V shed 3 bases and J shed 7 bases, with 19 bases lying between them. The CDR3 has 15 amino acids. CDR3 amino acids: CASSYWDTGNLGYTF. The CDR3 coding sequence is TGCGCCAGCAGCTACTGGGACACAGGAAATCTTGGCTACACCTTC.

This clonotype appeared a few times. The chain couples TRBV20-1 to TRBJ1-2, with D unresolved. Germline V gene sequence: CDR1 DFQATT, CDR2 SNEGSKA (reference sequence). The CDR3 spans 12 residues. V was cut by 0 bases and J by 7 bases, with 9 bases left in between. The CDR3 nucleotides are TGCAGTGCTAGAGATGGCCTCGTTGGCTACACCTTC. Translation: CSARDGLVGYTF.

This chain connects TRBV6-1 to TRBJ2-1; no firm D call. Germline CDR1 is MNHNS and CDR2 is SASEGT. The CDR3 length is 12 residues. V was shortened by 9 bases and J by 3 bases, with 9 bases between the two germline ends. CDR3 nucleotides: TGTGCCAGACGGAAAGACTACAATGAGCAGTTCTTC. The encoded protein is CARRKDYNEQFF.